This is a list of T cell receptor beta chains from one sample in a study of blood T cell repertoires in COVID-19. Using immunoSEQ multiplex PCR, the repertoire was profiled, and TCRdb retains in-frame clones only, with some absent. The sample carries about 210,000 clones, 84% recorded once. The specimen was peripheral blood. These receptors came from a woman aged 45-65 years with active or convalescent COVID-19. The CDR3 runs from the conserved cysteine through the conserved F or W. D genes are given only for firm matches. A row's size may be missing; if present it is once, few, many or a size class.

TRBV7-3	TRBD2	TRBJ2-3	18	.	CASSLGGTSGIGADTQYF	TGTGCCAGCAGCTTAGGCGGGACTAGCGGGATAGGCGCAGATACGCAGTATTTT
TRBV5-1	.	TRBJ1-1	14	.	CASKGSGGNTEAFF	TGCGCCAGCAAGGGGTCGGGCGGGAACACTGAAGCTTTCTTT
TRBV25-1	.	TRBJ2-2	15	.	CASSEALGGTGELFF	TGTGCCAGCAGTGAAGCCCTAGGAGGTACCGGGGAGCTGTTTTTT
TRBV29-1	.	TRBJ1-1	13	.	CSVEAQVNTEAFF	TGCAGCGTTGAGGCCCAGGTGAACACTGAAGCTTTCTTT
TRBV6-2/TRBV6-3	TRBD1	TRBJ1-5	17	.	CASSYSQGAQSNQPQHF	TGTGCCAGCAGTTACTCGCAGGGGGCGCAGAGCAATCAGCCCCAGCATTTT
TRBV15	.	TRBJ1-3	16	.	CATSRPGGNPGNTIYF	TGTGCCACCAGCCGACCGGGGGGAAACCCTGGAAACACCATATATTTT
TRBV14	.	TRBJ1-2	13	few	CASRVERAYGYTF	TGTGCCAGCAGGGTAGAAAGAGCTTATGGCTACACCTTC
TRBV28	TRBD1	TRBJ1-1	16	.	CASSSPGAETGPNAFF	TGTGCCAGCAGTTCCCCAGGGGCCGAGACAGGGCCTAACGCTTTCTTT
TRBV6-4	TRBD1	TRBJ1-2	14	.	CASRPGTGVYGYTF	TGTGCCAGCAGACCCGGGACAGGCGTCTATGGCTACACCTTC
TRBV16	TRBD1	TRBJ1-5	15	.	CASSLEGTGRQPQHF	TGTGCCAGCAGCCTAGAAGGGACAGGGCGACAGCCCCAGCATTTT
TRBV27	.	TRBJ2-1	18	few	CASSPRPGVAVSYNEQFF	TGTGCCAGCAGTCCACGCCCTGGAGTAGCGGTCTCCTACAATGAGCAGTTCTTC
TRBV19	.	TRBJ2-3	14	.	CASQREWGADTQYF	TGTGCCAGTCAGAGGGAGTGGGGAGCAGATACGCAGTATTTT
TRBV2	.	TRBJ2-1	14	few	CASSDRQAYNEQFF	TGTGCCAGCAGTGACCGACAGGCCTACAATGAGCAGTTCTTC
TRBV27	.	TRBJ2-1	12	.	CASSLQGNEQFF	TGTGCCAGCAGTTTACAGGGAAATGAGCAGTTCTTC
TRBV4-1	TRBD1	TRBJ2-3	16	.	CASSQVGTGGLHTQYF	TGCGCCAGCAGCCAAGTCGGGACAGGGGGTCTGCATACGCAGTATTTT
TRBV28	TRBD2	TRBJ2-1	14	few	CASSPAGDHNEQFF	TGTGCCAGCAGCCCAGCGGGAGACCACAATGAGCAGTTCTTC
TRBV19	.	TRBJ2-3	13	.	CASGPGESDTQYF	TGTGCCAGTGGGCCGGGAGAGTCGGATACGCAGTATTTT
TRBV4-1	TRBD2	TRBJ2-4	15	.	CASSQGAAGEDIQYF	TGCGCCAGCAGCCAAGGAGCAGCGGGAGAAGACATTCAGTACTTC
TRBV6-5	TRBD1	TRBJ1-2	14	.	CASRADRGRRGYTF	TGTGCCAGCAGAGCCGACAGGGGGCGACGCGGCTACACCTTC
TRBV29-1	.	TRBJ1-5	13	.	CSALGGFNQPQHF	TGCAGTGCATTGGGGGGGTTCAATCAGCCCCAGCATTTT
TRBV9	.	TRBJ2-5	13	.	CASSVAVLGTQYF	TGTGCCAGCAGCGTTGCGGTCTTGGGGACCCAGTACTTC
TRBV2	.	TRBJ1-2	16	.	CASSEAGRGANYGYTF	TGTGCCAGCAGTGAAGCTGGCAGGGGAGCTAACTATGGCTACACCTTC
TRBV10-3	.	TRBJ1-1	14	few	CAIRFSGMNTEAFF	TGTGCCATCAGATTCTCAGGTATGAACACTGAAGCTTTCTTT
TRBV11-3	.	TRBJ2-3	14	.	CASSLDGLSDTQYF	TGTGCCAGCAGCTTAGATGGACTTTCAGATACGCAGTATTTT
TRBV24-1	TRBD1	TRBJ2-1	15	.	CATSDFGTDSVEQFF	TGTGCCACCAGTGACTTCGGGACAGATTCGGTCGAGCAGTTCTTC
TRBV30	.	TRBJ2-5	12	.	CAWKAGQETQYF	TGTGCCTGGAAAGCAGGCCAAGAGACCCAGTACTTC
TRBV11-2	TRBD1	TRBJ2-7	14	.	CASSHWDRGNEQYF	TGTGCCAGCAGCCACTGGGACAGGGGGAACGAGCAGTACTTC
TRBV19	TRBD2	TRBJ2-2	17	.	CASTSTSGRAGTGELFF	TGTGCCAGTACCTCGACTAGCGGGAGAGCAGGGACCGGGGAGCTGTTTTTT
TRBV7-3	TRBD1	TRBJ1-1	15	few	CASSLFGQGVTEAFF	TGTGCCAGCAGCTTATTCGGACAGGGGGTAACTGAAGCTTTCTTT
TRBV13	TRBD1	TRBJ2-2	16	.	CASSLKGAQNTGELFF	TGTGCCAGCAGCTTAAAGGGGGCTCAGAACACCGGGGAGCTGTTTTTT
TRBV21-1	.	TRBJ2-5	13	.	CASSQRAEETQYF	TGTGCCAGCAGTCAGCGGGCAGAAGAGACCCAGTACTTC
TRBV14	.	TRBJ1-2	13	.	CASSQGGTWGYTF	TGTGCCAGCAGCCAGGGGGGAACCTGGGGCTACACCTTC
TRBV19	.	TRBJ1-5	15	.	CASSLNRDGRQPQHF	TGTGCCAGTAGTCTGAACCGGGACGGGAGGCAGCCCCAGCATTTT
TRBV7-9	TRBD2	TRBJ2-1	17	.	CASSSGTSGGIYNEQFF	TGTGCCAGCAGCTCCGGGACTAGCGGGGGGATCTACAATGAGCAGTTCTTC
TRBV29-1	.	TRBJ2-7	10	.	CSVREYEQYF	TGCAGCGTGAGAGAGTACGAGCAGTACTTC
TRBV5-1	.	TRBJ1-5	15	once	CASTPEGGSNQPQHF	TGCGCCAGCACTCCGGAGGGCGGAAGCAATCAGCCCCAGCATTTT
TRBV19	.	TRBJ2-3	12	.	CASMGQVDTQYF	TGTGCCAGTATGGGCCAGGTAGATACGCAGTATTTT
TRBV27	.	TRBJ1-6	13	.	CASRQTFSTPLHF	TGTGCCAGCAGACAGACCTTTAGTACACCCCTCCACTTT
TRBV10-1	.	TRBJ1-5	13	.	CASSDGSNQPQHF	TGCGCCAGCAGTGACGGGAGCAATCAGCCCCAGCATTTT
TRBV7-2	TRBD2	TRBJ2-1	14	few	CASSLGTSINEQFF	TGTGCCAGCAGCTTGGGGACTAGTATCAATGAGCAGTTCTTC
TRBV6-1	TRBD2	TRBJ2-5	15	.	CASSEKGGGTGTQYF	TGTGCCAGCAGTGAAAAGGGCGGGGGAACAGGGACCCAGTACTTC
TRBV7-2	TRBD1	TRBJ2-1	15	.	CASSLADRGGDEQFF	TGTGCCAGCAGCTTAGCAGACAGGGGAGGTGATGAGCAGTTCTTC
TRBV28	TRBD2	TRBJ2-3	19	many	CASRRAGVLAGGGTDTQYF	TGTGCCAGCAGGAGAGCAGGGGTACTAGCGGGAGGGGGCACAGATACGCAGTATTTT
TRBV2	.	TRBJ1-2	14	.	CASSVAGGNYGYTF	TGTGCCAGCAGTGTAGCCGGCGGAAACTATGGCTACACCTTC
TRBV18	.	TRBJ1-1	15	.	CASSAIGPGGTEAFF	TGTGCCAGCTCCGCGATCGGTCCTGGGGGGACTGAAGCTTTCTTT